The T cell receptor beta chain described here comes from a study of blood T cells in healthy people across ages. Study-level points and caveats: With age, beta diversity per million T cells declined roughly linearly, significantly by roughly 40.

In its sample, this clonotype was seen a few times. Its antigen is undetermined. The use of a sample-barcoded 5' primer and a J-beta primer mix characterized a second PCR of about 7 to 12 cycles. TCRdb recomputed calls from the 5' RACE reads with MiXCR, one row per CDR3 protein. The sample carries some 1.5 million distinct CDR3 sequences, approximately 30% recorded once. The authors drew ten milliliters of peripheral blood from each donor. This CDR3 has 18 amino acids. Germline CDR1 is MNHEY and CDR2 is SVGEGT. Trimming left V 0 bases short and J 0 bases short, with 15 bases between. The rearrangement joins TRBV6-2 or TRBV6-3 to TRBJ2-4; TRBD2 might be the D (6 bases). Material: blood. This clonotype originated in a woman aged 25 to 39 in good health. CDR3 protein: CASSYSNRRGVAKNIQYF. The CDR3 bases are TGTGCCAGCAGTTACTCGAACCGGCGGGGAGTAGCCAAAAACATTCAGTACTTC.